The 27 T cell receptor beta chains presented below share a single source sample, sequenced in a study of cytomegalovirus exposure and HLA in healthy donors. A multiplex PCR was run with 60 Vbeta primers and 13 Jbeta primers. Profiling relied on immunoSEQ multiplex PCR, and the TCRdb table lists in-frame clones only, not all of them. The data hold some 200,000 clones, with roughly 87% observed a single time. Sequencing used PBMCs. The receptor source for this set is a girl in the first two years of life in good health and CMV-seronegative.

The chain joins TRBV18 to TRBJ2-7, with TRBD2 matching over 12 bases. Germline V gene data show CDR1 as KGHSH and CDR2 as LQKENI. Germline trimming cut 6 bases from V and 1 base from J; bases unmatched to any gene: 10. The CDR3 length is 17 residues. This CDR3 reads CASSRTSGTAISYEQYF. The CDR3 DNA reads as TGTGCCAGCTCGCGGACTAGCGGGACTGCAATATCCTACGAGCAGTACTTC.

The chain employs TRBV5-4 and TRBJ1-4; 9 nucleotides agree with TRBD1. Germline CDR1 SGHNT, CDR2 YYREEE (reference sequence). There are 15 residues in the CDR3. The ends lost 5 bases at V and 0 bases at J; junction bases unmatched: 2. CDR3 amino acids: CASSRTGATNEKLFF. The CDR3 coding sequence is TGTGCCAGCAGTCGGACAGGGGCAACTAATGAAAAACTGTTTTTT. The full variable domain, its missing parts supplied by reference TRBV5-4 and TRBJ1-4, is ETGVTQSPTHLIKTRGQQVTLRCSSQSGHNTVSWYQQALGQGPQFIFQYYREEENGRGNFPPRFSGLQFPNYSSELNVNALELDDSALYLCASSRTGATNEKLFFGSGTQLSVL.

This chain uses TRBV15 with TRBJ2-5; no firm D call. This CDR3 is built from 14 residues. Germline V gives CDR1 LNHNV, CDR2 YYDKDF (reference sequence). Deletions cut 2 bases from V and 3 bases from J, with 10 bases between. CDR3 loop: CATSRPPPKETQYF. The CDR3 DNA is TGTGCCACCAGCAGACCTCCCCCTAAAGAGACCCAGTACTTC.

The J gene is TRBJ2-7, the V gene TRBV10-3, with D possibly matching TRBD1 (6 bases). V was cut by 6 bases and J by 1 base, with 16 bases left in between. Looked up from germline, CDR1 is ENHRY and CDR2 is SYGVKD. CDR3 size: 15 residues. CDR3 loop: CAISVKDSSSYEQYF. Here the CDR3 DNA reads TGTGCCATCAGCGTTAAGGACAGCAGTTCCTACGAGCAGTACTTC.

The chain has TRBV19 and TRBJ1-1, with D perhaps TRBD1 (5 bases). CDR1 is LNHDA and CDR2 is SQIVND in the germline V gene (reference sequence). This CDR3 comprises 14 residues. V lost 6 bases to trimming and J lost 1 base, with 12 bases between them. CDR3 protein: CASSLGVGNTEAFF. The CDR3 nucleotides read TGTGCCAGTAGCCTAGGGGTCGGGAACACTGAAGCTTTCTTT.

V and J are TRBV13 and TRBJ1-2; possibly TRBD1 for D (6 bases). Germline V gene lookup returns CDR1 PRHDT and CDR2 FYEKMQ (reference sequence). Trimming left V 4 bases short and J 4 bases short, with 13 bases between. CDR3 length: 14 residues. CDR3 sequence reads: CASSSGTPFYGYTF. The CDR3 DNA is TGTGCCAGCAGCTCCGGGACACCTTTCTATGGCTACACCTTC.

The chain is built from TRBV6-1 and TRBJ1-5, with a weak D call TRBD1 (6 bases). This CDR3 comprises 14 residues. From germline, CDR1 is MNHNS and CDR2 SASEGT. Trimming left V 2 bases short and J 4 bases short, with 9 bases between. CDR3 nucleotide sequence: TGTGCCAGCAGTGAAAGGGGGTGGAATCAGCCCCAGCATTTT. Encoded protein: CASSERGWNQPQHF.

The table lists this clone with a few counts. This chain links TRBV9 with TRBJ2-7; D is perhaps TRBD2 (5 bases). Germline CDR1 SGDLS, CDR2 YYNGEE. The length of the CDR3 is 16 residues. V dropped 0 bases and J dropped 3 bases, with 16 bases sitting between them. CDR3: CASSVEGGSEFYEQYF. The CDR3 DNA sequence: TGTGCCAGCAGCGTAGAAGGCGGGTCCGAATTCTACGAGCAGTACTTC.

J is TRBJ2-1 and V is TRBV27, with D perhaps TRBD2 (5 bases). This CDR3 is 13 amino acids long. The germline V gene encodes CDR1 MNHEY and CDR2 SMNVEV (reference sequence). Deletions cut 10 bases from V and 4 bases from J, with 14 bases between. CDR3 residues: CATRGFLYNEQFF. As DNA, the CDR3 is TGTGCCACCCGCGGGTTCCTTTACAATGAGCAGTTCTTC.

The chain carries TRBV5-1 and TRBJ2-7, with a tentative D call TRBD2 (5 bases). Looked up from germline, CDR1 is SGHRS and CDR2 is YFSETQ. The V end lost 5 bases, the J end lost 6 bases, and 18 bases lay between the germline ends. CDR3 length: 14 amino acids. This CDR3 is CASSERPRGGEQYF. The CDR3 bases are TGCGCCAGCAGTGAGCGGCCGAGAGGAGGCGAGCAGTACTTC.

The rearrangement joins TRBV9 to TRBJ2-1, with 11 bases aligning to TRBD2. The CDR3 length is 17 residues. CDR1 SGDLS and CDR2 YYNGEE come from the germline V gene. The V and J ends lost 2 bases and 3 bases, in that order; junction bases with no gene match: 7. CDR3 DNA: TGTGCCAGCAGCGTTAAGGGACTAGCGGCCAACTACAATGAGCAGTTCTTC. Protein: CASSVKGLAANYNEQFF.

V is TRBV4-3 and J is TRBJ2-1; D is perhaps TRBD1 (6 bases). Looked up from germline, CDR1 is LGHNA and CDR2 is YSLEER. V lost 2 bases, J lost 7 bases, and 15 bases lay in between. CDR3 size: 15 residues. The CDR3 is CASSQIPSTGNEQFF. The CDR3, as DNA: TGCGCCAGCAGCCAAATACCCTCCACAGGGAATGAGCAGTTCTTC.

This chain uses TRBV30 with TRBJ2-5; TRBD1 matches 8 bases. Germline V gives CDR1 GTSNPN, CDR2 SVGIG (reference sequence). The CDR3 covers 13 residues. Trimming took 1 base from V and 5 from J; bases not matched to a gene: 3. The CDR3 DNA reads TGTGCCTGGAGTGGGACAGGGTTTGAGACCCAGTACTTC. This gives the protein CAWSGTGFETQYF.

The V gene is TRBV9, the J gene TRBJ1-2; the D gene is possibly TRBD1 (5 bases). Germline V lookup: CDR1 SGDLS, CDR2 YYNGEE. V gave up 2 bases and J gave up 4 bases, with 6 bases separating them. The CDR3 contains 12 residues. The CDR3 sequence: CASSVDSYGYTF. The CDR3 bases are TGTGCCAGCAGCGTTGACAGCTATGGCTACACCTTC.

The chain's CDR3 is CSASRGNEQFF. The CDR3 coding sequence is TGCAGTGCTAGTAGGGGGAATGAGCAGTTCTTC. V gene TRBV20-1 combines with J gene TRBJ2-1; D might be TRBD1 (6 bases). The germline V gene has CDR1 DFQATT and CDR2 SNEGSKA (reference sequence). The V end lost 3 bases, the J end lost 7 bases, and 7 bases lay between the germline ends. The CDR3 consists of 11 residues.

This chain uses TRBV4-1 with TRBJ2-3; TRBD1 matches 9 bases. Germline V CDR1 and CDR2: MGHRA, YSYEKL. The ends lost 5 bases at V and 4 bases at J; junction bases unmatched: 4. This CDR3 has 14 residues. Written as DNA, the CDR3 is TGCGCCAGCAGCGAAAACAGGGGGCCAGATACGCAGTATTTT. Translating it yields CASSENRGPDTQYF.

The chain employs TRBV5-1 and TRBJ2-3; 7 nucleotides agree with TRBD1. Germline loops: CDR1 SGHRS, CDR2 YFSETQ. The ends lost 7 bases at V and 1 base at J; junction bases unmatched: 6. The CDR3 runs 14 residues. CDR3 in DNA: TGCGCCAGCGGCCCCGACAGGGGCACAGATACGCAGTATTTT. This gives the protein CASGPDRGTDTQYF.

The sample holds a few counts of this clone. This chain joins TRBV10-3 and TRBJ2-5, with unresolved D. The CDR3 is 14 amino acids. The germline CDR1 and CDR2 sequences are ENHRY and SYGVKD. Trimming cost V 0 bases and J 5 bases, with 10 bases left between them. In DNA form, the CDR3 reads TGTGCCATCAGTGAGTCGTACCAGTCGGAGACCCAGTACTTC. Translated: CAISESYQSETQYF.

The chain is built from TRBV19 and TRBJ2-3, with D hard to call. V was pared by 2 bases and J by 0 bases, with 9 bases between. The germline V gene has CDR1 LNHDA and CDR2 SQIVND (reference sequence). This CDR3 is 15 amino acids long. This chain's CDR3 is CASSIFLSSTDTQYF. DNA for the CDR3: TGTGCCAGTAGTATATTTCTATCAAGCACAGATACGCAGTATTTT.

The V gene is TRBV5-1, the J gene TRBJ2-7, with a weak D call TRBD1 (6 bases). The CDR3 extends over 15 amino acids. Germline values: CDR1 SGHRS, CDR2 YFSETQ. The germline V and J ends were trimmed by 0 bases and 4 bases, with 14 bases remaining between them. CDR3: CASSLVGGSAYEQYF. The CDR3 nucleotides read TGCGCCAGCAGCTTGGTTGGGGGCTCAGCTTACGAGCAGTACTTC.

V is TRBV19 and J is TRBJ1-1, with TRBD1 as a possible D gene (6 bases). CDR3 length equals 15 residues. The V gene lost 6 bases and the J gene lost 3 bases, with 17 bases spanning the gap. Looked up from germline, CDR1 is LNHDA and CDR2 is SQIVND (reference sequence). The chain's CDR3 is CASRFGGPLDTEAFF. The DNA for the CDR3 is TGTGCCAGTAGGTTCGGGGGGCCTTTGGACACTGAAGCTTTCTTT. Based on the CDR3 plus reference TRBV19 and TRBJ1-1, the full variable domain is DGGITQSPKYLFRKEGQNVTLSCEQNLNHDAMYWYRQDPGQGLRLIYYSQIVNDFQKGDIAEGYSVSREKKESFPLTVTSAQKNPTAFYLCASRFGGPLDTEAFFGQGTRLTVV.

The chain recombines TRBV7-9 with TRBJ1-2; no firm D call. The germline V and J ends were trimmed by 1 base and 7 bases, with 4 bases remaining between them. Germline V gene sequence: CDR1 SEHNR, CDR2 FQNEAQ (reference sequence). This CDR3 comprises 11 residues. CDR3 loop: CASSLGRGYTF. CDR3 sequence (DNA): TGTGCCAGCAGCTTAGGTCGTGGCTACACCTTC.

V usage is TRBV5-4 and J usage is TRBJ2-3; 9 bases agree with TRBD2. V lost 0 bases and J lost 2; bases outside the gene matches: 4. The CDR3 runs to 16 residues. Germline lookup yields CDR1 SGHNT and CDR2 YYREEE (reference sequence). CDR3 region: CASSLGASGDTDTQYF. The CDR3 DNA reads TGTGCCAGCAGCTTGGGGGCTAGCGGGGACACAGATACGCAGTATTTT.

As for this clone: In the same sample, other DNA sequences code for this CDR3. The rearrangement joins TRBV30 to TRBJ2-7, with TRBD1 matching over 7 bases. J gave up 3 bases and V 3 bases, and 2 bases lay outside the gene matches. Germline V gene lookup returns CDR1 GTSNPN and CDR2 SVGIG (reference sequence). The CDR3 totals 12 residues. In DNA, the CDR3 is TGTGCCTGGAGGGGACAGATCTACGAGCAGTACTTC. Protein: CAWRGQIYEQYF.

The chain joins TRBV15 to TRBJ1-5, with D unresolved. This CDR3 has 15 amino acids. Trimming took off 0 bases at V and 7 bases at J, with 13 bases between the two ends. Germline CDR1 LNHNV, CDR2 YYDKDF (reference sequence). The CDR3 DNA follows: TGTGCCACCAGCAGAGAAACGGGTACGGGACAGCCCCAGCATTTT. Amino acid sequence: CATSRETGTGQPQHF.

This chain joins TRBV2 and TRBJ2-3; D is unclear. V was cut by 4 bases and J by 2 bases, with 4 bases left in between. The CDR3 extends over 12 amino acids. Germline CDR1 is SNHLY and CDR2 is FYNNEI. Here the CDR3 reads CASSASTDTQYF. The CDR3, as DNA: TGTGCCAGCAGTGCCTCCACAGATACGCAGTATTTT.

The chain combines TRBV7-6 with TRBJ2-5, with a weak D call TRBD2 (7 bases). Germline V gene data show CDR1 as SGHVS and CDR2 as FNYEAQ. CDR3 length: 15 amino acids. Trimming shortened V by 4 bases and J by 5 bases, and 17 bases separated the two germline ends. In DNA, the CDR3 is TGTGCCAGCAGCTCCGTAGGGGGGGGGCGTGAGACCCAGTACTTC. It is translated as CASSSVGGGRETQYF. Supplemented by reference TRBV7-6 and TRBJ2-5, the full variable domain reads GAGVSQSPRYKVTKRGQDVALRCDPISGHVSLYWYRQALGQGPEFLTYFNYEAQQDKSGLPNDRFSAERPEGSISTLTIQRTEQRDSAMYRCASSSVGGGRETQYFGPGTRLLVL.